These T cell receptor beta chains were read from a single sample in a study of T-cell memory formation after mild COVID-19. TCRdb redid the calling of the 5' RACE reads with MiXCR, one entry per CDR3 protein. The sample records hundreds of thousands of distinct CDR3 sequences, roughly 17% being singletons. Sequencing was done on a sample of PBMCs or a T cell subset sorted from them (not recorded which). These receptors were taken from an adult woman who had mild COVID-19 (a few samples of this study predate the infection). Cell type and time point are not known. Each CDR3 is given with its conserved first and last residue. The order of the fields is V gene, D gene, clone size, J gene, CDR3 protein, CDR3 DNA. The D gene is left open where the match is weak. Clone size is not always given. Where it is, it says once, few, many or a class for expanded clones.

TRBV5-6	.	many	TRBJ2-7	CASSLERLQYF	TGTGCCAGCAGCTTGGAACGCCTTCAGTACTTC
TRBV12-3/TRBV12-4	TRBD1	.	TRBJ1-1	CASSLTNVQGEEAFF	TGTGCCAGCAGTTTAACAAATGTACAGGGGGAGGAAGCTTTCTTT
TRBV10-3	.	.	TRBJ2-7	CAVLTQVFPYEQYF	TGTGCCGTTTTGACACAGGTATTCCCCTACGAGCAGTACTTC
TRBV5-5	.	few	TRBJ1-1	CASSLFGSKNTEAFF	TGTGCCAGCAGCTTGTTTGGCAGCAAGAACACTGAAGCTTTCTTT
TRBV3-1	.	.	TRBJ2-1	CASSPRASYNEQFF	TGTGCCAGCAGCCCGCGGGCCTCCTACAATGAGCAGTTCTTC
TRBV20-1	.	few	TRBJ2-1	CSAPRISNEQFF	TGCAGTGCTCCCCGTATATCCAATGAGCAGTTCTTC
TRBV3-1	TRBD1	few	TRBJ1-2	CASSPEGQFYGYTF	TGTGCCAGCAGCCCGGAGGGACAGTTCTATGGCTACACCTTC
TRBV20-1	.	.	TRBJ2-4	CSARDPTGAKNIQYF	TGCAGTGCTAGAGATCCAACAGGGGCCAAAAACATTCAGTACTTC
TRBV6-5	.	few	TRBJ1-3	CAIRAGNTIYF	TGTGCCATTCGGGCTGGAAACACCATATATTTT
TRBV7-9	.	few	TRBJ2-7	CASSDKHRESYEQYF	TGTGCCAGCAGCGATAAACACAGGGAATCCTACGAGCAGTACTTC
TRBV7-6	.	.	TRBJ2-3	CASSFTGRDTQYF	TGTGCCAGCAGCTTTACAGGCAGAGATACGCAGTATTTT
TRBV7-2	TRBD1	few	TRBJ1-1	CASSSIDRGWYTEAFF	TGTGCCAGCAGCTCGATAGACAGGGGTTGGTACACTGAAGCTTTCTTT
TRBV7-9	.	few	TRBJ1-1	CASSFMGEGTEAFF	TGTGCCAGCAGCTTTATGGGGGAAGGCACTGAAGCTTTCTTT
TRBV3-1	.	few	TRBJ2-3	CASSQYGDTQYF	TGTGCCAGCAGCCAATACGGAGATACGCAGTATTTT
TRBV19	.	many	TRBJ2-7	CASSKGSRYYEQYF	TGTGCCAGTAGTAAAGGCAGCAGATACTACGAGCAGTACTTC
TRBV5-1	TRBD1	few	TRBJ1-2	CASSLQPQTGNYGYTF	TGCGCCAGCAGCCTTCAACCTCAGACAGGGAACTATGGCTACACCTTC
TRBV4-3	TRBD2	few	TRBJ2-3	CASSQDVSGRSTDTQYF	TGCGCCAGCAGCCAAGATGTTAGCGGGAGGTCCACAGATACGCAGTATTTT
TRBV29-1	.	.	TRBJ2-7	CSVEFLGAESYEQYF	TGCAGCGTTGAATTTCTGGGGGCCGAATCCTACGAGCAGTACTTC
TRBV4-2	.	few	TRBJ1-1	CASSQDEGIGAEAFF	TGTGCCAGCAGCCAAGATGAGGGAATCGGCGCTGAAGCTTTCTTT
TRBV29-1	.	.	TRBJ2-5	CSAEEGHETQYF	TGCAGCGCCGAGGAGGGGCACGAGACCCAGTACTTC
TRBV7-3	.	few	TRBJ2-2	CASSHPGRRVTGELFF	TGTGCCAGCAGCCACCCCGGTCGGCGAGTCACCGGGGAGCTGTTTTTT
TRBV5-1	.	few	TRBJ2-5	CASSSSGWETQYF	TGCGCCAGCAGCTCCTCCGGGTGGGAGACCCAGTACTTC
TRBV20-1	.	.	TRBJ1-5	CSAAQGRGQPQHF	TGCAGTGCTGCCCAGGGAAGAGGCCAGCCCCAGCATTTT
TRBV7-9	TRBD2	few	TRBJ2-7	CASSLGLGSGLTYEQYF	TGTGCCAGCAGCTTAGGACTAGGTAGCGGGCTCACATACGAGCAGTACTTC
TRBV20-1	TRBD2	few	TRBJ2-5	CSARGTSVKETQYF	TGCAGTGCTAGGGGGACTAGCGTCAAAGAGACCCAGTACTTC